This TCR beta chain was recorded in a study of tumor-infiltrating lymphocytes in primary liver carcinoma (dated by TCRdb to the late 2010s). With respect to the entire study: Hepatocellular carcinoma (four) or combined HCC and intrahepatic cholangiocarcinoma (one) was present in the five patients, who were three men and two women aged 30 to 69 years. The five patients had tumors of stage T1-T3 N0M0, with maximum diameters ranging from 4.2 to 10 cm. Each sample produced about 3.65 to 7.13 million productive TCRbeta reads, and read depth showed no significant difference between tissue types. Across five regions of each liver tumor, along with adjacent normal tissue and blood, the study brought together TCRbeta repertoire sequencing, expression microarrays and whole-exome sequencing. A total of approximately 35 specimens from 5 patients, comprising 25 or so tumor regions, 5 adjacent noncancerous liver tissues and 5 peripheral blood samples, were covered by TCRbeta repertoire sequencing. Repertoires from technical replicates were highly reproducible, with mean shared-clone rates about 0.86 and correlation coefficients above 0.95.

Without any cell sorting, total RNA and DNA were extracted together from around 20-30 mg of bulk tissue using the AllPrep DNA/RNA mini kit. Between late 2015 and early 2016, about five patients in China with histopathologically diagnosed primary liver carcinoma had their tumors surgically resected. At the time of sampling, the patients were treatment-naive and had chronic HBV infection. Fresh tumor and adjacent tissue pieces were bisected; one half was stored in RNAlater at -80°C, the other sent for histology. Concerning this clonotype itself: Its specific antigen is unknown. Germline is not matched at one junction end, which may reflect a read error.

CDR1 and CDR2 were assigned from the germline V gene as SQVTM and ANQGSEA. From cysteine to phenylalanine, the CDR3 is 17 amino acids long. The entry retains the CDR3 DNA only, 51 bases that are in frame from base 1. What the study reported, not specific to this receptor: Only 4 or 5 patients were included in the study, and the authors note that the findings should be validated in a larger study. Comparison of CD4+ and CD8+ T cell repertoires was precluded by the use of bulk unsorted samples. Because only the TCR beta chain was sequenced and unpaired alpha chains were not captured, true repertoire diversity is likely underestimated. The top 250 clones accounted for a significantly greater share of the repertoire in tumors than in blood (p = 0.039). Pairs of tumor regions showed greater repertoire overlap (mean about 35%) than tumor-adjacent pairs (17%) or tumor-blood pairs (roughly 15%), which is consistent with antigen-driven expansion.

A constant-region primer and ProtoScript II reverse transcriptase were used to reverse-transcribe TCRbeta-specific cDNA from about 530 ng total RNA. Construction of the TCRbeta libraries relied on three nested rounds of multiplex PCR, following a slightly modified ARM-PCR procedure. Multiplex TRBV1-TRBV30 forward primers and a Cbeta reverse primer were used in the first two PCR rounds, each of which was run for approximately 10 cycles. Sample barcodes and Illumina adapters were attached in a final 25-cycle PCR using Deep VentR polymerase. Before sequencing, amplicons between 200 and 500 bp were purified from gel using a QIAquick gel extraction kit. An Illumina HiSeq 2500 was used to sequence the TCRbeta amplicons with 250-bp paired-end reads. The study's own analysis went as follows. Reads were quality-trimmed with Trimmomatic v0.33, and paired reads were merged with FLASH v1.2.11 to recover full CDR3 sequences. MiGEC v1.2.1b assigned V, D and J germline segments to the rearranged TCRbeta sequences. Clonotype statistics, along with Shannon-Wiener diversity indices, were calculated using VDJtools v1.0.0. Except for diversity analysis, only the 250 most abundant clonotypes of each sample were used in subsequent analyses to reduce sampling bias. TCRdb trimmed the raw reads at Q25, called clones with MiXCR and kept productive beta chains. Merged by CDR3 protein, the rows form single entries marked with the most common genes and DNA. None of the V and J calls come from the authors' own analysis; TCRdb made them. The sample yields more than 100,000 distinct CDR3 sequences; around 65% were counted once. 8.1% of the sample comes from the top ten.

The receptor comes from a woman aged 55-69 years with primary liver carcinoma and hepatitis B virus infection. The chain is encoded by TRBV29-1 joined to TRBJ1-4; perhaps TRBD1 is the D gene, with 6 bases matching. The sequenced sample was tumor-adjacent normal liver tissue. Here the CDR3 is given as CNVSTPGHGKTNEKLFF. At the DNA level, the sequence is TGCAACGTTTCTACACCGGGACACGGGAAAACTAATGAAAAACTGTTTTTT.